Described below is a single T cell receptor (beta chain) sequence and its context. The CDR3 totals 11 residues. Trimming shortened V by 5 bases and J by 6 bases, and 7 bases separated the two germline ends. CDR1 and CDR2 from the germline V gene are KGHDR and SFDVKD. These data belong to a study of blood T cells in healthy people across ages. The second PCR ran roughly 7 to 11 cycles with a sample-barcoded 5' primer and J-beta primers. From the 5' RACE reads, TCRdb called clonotypes with MiXCR, one entry per CDR3 protein. There are 800,000 to 950,000 distinct CDR3 sequences in the sample; just under 30% occur only once, and roughly a tenth lies in the top ten. These data were also reused for a study on T cells of mothers and their children. That work states: Per child, 3 million or so TCR beta CDR3 reads were obtained, against over 10 million per mother. Overlap measured in related mother-child pairs was slightly, non-significantly higher than in unrelated pairs.

This clonotype originated in a woman in her forties in good health. Sequences were obtained from blood. V and J are TRBV24-1 and TRBJ2-7; D gene ambiguous. CDR3 sequence reads: CATSADCEQYF. In nucleotides, the CDR3 is TGTGCCACCAGTGCCGACTGCGAGCAGTACTTC.